The present T cell receptor beta chain was sequenced within a study of T-cell reconstitution after alpha-beta-depleted transplantation in children listed by TCRdb under 2016. About the study as a whole: T-cell immune reconstitution after TCRalphabeta/CD19-depleted allogeneic hematopoietic cell transplantation in children was quantitatively tracked in the study by means of TCR repertoire profiling. The study at large found these results: Apparently early alphabetaT-cell count recovery about two months after transplant reportedly relied on only several hundred rapidly expanded clones derived from non-depleted graft cells. The high TCRbeta diversity at day 60 in some patients was ascribed to recipient T cells and intrathymic progenitors that had survived conditioning. Hyperexpanded clone frequencies declined over subsequent months; after one year, T-cell counts and TCRbeta diversity were mostly attributed to newly produced T cells.

This specimen's treatment or condition label, interpreted: allogeneic hematopoietic cell transplantation with graft depleted of TCRalphabeta T cells and CD19 B cells. The transplant recipients were children given TCRalphabeta/CD19-depleted allogeneic hematopoietic cell grafts. Library preparation used PCR. TCRdb names Illumina HiSeq 2500 as the instrument used. Molecular barcoding was employed in the preparation of TCR libraries, with unique molecular identifiers being used to normalize TCRbeta repertoire quantification. TCRdb passed the public sequencing reads through fastp at Q25 and MiXCR, retaining productive beta sequences. Under each unique CDR3 protein, matching rows form one entry showing the most common genes and DNA. For this sample there are 530,000 or so distinct CDR3 sequences; 25% to 30% appear just once. The biggest ten clones account for about a third of the sample. Deletion took 3 bases off V and 4 bases off J, with a span of 6 bases between the germline ends. Per the germline V gene (reference sequence), LGHDT is the CDR1 and YNNKEL is the CDR2. From cysteine to phenylalanine, the CDR3 is 12 amino acids long. Just CDR3 DNA is preserved here, 36 bases in frame from base 1.

At least ten counts were recorded for this clonotype. This receptor's antigen is unknown. Base qualities are not recorded, but no much larger clone differs from it by a single base. The source material was PBMCs, sampled before TCRalphabeta/CD19-depleted stem cell transplant. The rearrangement combines TRBV3-1 with TRBJ2-5; possibly the D gene is TRBD2, per 6 matching bases. The TCR sequence derives from a boy under two years old with Wiskott-Aldrich syndrome, due to receive a stem cell transplant. In nucleotide form, the sequence is TGTGCCAGCAGCCAGGGGGGAGAGACCCAGTACTTC. Translated, this gives CASSQGGETQYF.